This TCR beta chain was sequenced for a study of metastatic and nonmetastatic thyroid tumors. About the research overall: Comparison of repertoires was carried out across blood and tumor or nodule tissue from malignant and benign thyroid patients. Points from the study as a whole: Malignant tumors reportedly showed significantly higher TCR beta diversity than benign nodules in both blood and tumor.

Not a single patient had been given any form of treatment at any point before undergoing thyroid surgery. By share, this clone counts as medium-sized. Its antigen is currently unknown. TCRdb reprocessed the PCR reads via MiXCR. The sample has some 21,000 clones; less than 30% are singletons. Material for sequencing was blood. The clonotype was recovered from a male donor with papillary thyroid cancer or a benign thyroid nodule (not recorded which). Some clones in this sample may be carry-over from other donors' samples.

The CDR3 is CASSIPGTAEGWYSNQPQHF. For the CDR3, the DNA is TGTGCCAGTAGTATCCCCGGGACAGCCGAAGGATGGTATAGCAATCAGCCCCAGCATTTT. This chain joins TRBV19 and TRBJ1-5; 7 bases align to TRBD1. The CDR3 covers 20 residues. Germline V lookup: CDR1 LNHDA, CDR2 SQIVND (reference sequence). J was trimmed by 0 bases and V by 3 bases; bases with no gene match: 17.